The rows below give T cell receptor beta chains drawn from one sample of a study of T cell repertoires in cytomegalovirus infection. Via MiXCR, TCRdb re-called the reads, giving one row per CDR3 protein. Here the sample spans approximately 250,000 distinct CDR3 sequences, approximately 22% being singletons. Input material: CD8+ T cells from PBMCs. The receptor source for this set is a human donor in good health (CMV status not recorded). Some clones in this sample may be carry-over from other donors' samples. The CDR3 runs from the conserved cysteine through the conserved F or W. D genes are given only for firm matches. The size field is filled for only some rows; it gives once, few, many or a size class.

CDR3: CASSLDGSGPGELFF
DNA: TGTGCCAGCAGCCTGGACGGGAGTGGTCCCGGGGAGCTGTTTTTT
length: 15
V: TRBV5-6
size: few
D: .
J: TRBJ2-2

CDR3: CASSLKYRGQETQYF
DNA: TGTGCCAGCTCATTGAAATACAGGGGACAAGAGACCCAGTACTTC
length: 15
V: TRBV18
size: few
D: TRBD1
J: TRBJ2-5

CDR3: CASSRDSPNQPQHF
DNA: TGTGCCAGCAGCCGGGACAGCCCCAATCAGCCCCAGCATTTT
length: 14
V: TRBV27
size: few
D: TRBD1
J: TRBJ1-5

CDR3: CASSFSGFREQFF
DNA: TGTGCCAGCAGTTTCTCAGGGTTTCGGGAGCAGTTCTTC
length: 13
V: TRBV6-5
size: few
D: .
J: TRBJ2-1

CDR3: CSVETGRNTEAFF
DNA: TGCAGCGTTGAAACAGGGAGGAACACTGAAGCTTTCTTT
length: 13
V: TRBV29-1
size: .
D: .
J: TRBJ1-1

CDR3: CSARDWTEGTGELFF
DNA: TGCAGTGCTAGAGATTGGACGGAAGGTACCGGGGAGCTGTTTTTT
length: 15
V: TRBV20-1
size: few
D: .
J: TRBJ2-2

CDR3: CASSTSFGQPQHF
DNA: TGTGCCAGCAGTACATCCTTTGGGCAGCCCCAGCATTTT
length: 13
V: TRBV6-5
size: .
D: .
J: TRBJ1-5

CDR3: CSADPGQGPYEQYF
DNA: TGCAGTGCGGACCCGGGACAGGGTCCCTACGAGCAGTACTTC
length: 14
V: TRBV20-1
size: .
D: TRBD1
J: TRBJ2-7

CDR3: CATSESAGEYEQYF
DNA: TGTGCCACCAGTGAGTCGGCAGGGGAATACGAGCAGTACTTC
length: 14
V: TRBV24-1
size: .
D: .
J: TRBJ2-7

CDR3: CASSSKTTGGYQPQHF
DNA: TGTGCCAGCAGTTCAAAAACGACAGGGGGCTATCAGCCCCAGCATTTT
length: 16
V: TRBV28
size: few
D: TRBD1
J: TRBJ1-5

CDR3: CASSSGTGVSYNEQFF
DNA: TGTGCCAGCAGCTCCGGGACAGGGGTTTCCTACAATGAGCAGTTCTTC
length: 16
V: TRBV11-1
size: few
D: TRBD1
J: TRBJ2-1

CDR3: CAISETYSGANVLTF
DNA: TGTGCCATCAGTGAGACCTACTCCGGGGCCAACGTCCTGACTTTC
length: 15
V: TRBV10-3
size: .
D: .
J: TRBJ2-6

CDR3: CASSLYRGYRENTEAFF
DNA: TGTGCCAGCAGTTTGTACAGGGGGTACCGAGAGAACACTGAAGCTTTCTTT
length: 17
V: TRBV28
size: few
D: TRBD1
J: TRBJ1-1

CDR3: CASSVKLAGALEGGELFF
DNA: TGTGCCAGCAGCGTAAAGCTAGCGGGGGCCCTCGAAGGGGGGGAGCTGTTTTTT
length: 18
V: TRBV9
size: .
D: TRBD2
J: TRBJ2-2

CDR3: CSARDPSGLVTEQYF
DNA: TGCAGTGCTAGAGATCCGTCAGGGTTGGTTACCGAGCAGTACTTC
length: 15
V: TRBV20-1
size: .
D: .
J: TRBJ2-7

CDR3: CASSSAGTGHYGYTF
DNA: TGTGCCAGCAGCTCAGCCGGGACAGGCCACTATGGCTACACCTTC
length: 15
V: TRBV28
size: .
D: TRBD1
J: TRBJ1-2

CDR3: CASSVVGGSDTQYF
DNA: TGTGCCAGCAGCGTAGTAGGGGGTTCGGATACGCAGTATTTT
length: 14
V: TRBV9
size: few
D: .
J: TRBJ2-3

CDR3: CASSPGLAGIEQYF
DNA: TGTGCCAGCAGCCCGGGACTGGCCGGGATCGAGCAGTACTTC
length: 14
V: TRBV7-9
size: many
D: .
J: TRBJ2-7

CDR3: CASRETGMFGNIIYF
DNA: TGTGCCAGCAGGGAGACAGGGATGTTCGGAAACATCATATATTTT
length: 15
V: TRBV2
size: .
D: TRBD1
J: TRBJ1-3

CDR3: CASSLDRGAEAFF
DNA: TGTGCCAGCAGCCTGGACAGGGGGGCGGAAGCTTTCTTT
length: 13
V: TRBV7-2
size: many
D: TRBD1
J: TRBJ1-1

CDR3: CASSYVGTGIEQFF
DNA: TGTGCCAGCAGTTACGTAGGGACAGGGATTGAGCAGTTCTTC
length: 14
V: TRBV6-2/TRBV6-3
size: .
D: TRBD1
J: TRBJ2-1

CDR3: CATSDLSGNIQYF
DNA: TGTGCCACCAGTGATTTATCCGGAAACATTCAGTACTTC
length: 13
V: TRBV24-1
size: .
D: .
J: TRBJ2-4

CDR3: CASSLLAGPNSYEQYF
DNA: TGTGCCAGCAGTTTATTGGCCGGGCCTAACTCCTACGAGCAGTACTTC
length: 16
V: TRBV28
size: many
D: .
J: TRBJ2-7

CDR3: CASSLALGTDYGYTF
DNA: TGTGCCAGCAGCTTAGCGTTGGGGACAGACTATGGCTACACCTTC
length: 15
V: TRBV7-9
size: many
D: TRBD1
J: TRBJ1-2

CDR3: CASMGGELFF
DNA: TGTGCCAGCATGGGCGGGGAGCTGTTTTTT
length: 10
V: TRBV27
size: few
D: .
J: TRBJ2-2

CDR3: CSARWHPERYEQYF
DNA: TGCAGTGCTAGATGGCATCCGGAGAGGTACGAGCAGTACTTC
length: 14
V: TRBV20-1
size: .
D: .
J: TRBJ2-7

CDR3: CASSLNPAPYLSTDTQYF
DNA: TGTGCCAGCAGCTTAAACCCCGCCCCTTATCTCAGCACAGATACGCAGTATTTT
length: 18
V: TRBV7-3
size: many
D: .
J: TRBJ2-3

CDR3: CAISESPSTSFGEQFF
DNA: TGTGCCATCAGTGAGTCTCCCTCGACTAGCTTCGGTGAGCAGTTCTTC
length: 16
V: TRBV10-3
size: many
D: TRBD2
J: TRBJ2-1

CDR3: CASSEALRYEQYF
DNA: TGTGCCAGCAGTGAAGCGCTGAGGTACGAGCAGTACTTC
length: 13
V: TRBV2
size: .
D: .
J: TRBJ2-7

CDR3: CAISEGPRETQYF
DNA: TGTGCCATCAGTGAGGGGCCCCGGGAGACCCAGTACTTC
length: 13
V: TRBV10-3
size: many
D: .
J: TRBJ2-5

CDR3: CASSPPSGGIPNEQFF
DNA: TGTGCCAGCAGTCCGCCGTCAGGGGGCATTCCCAATGAGCAGTTCTTC
length: 16
V: TRBV25-1
size: .
D: TRBD1
J: TRBJ2-1

CDR3: CASSDGTSLANEQFF
DNA: TGTGCCAGCAGCGATGGGACTAGCCTAGCCAATGAGCAGTTCTTC
length: 15
V: TRBV7-3
size: .
D: TRBD2
J: TRBJ2-1

CDR3: CASSEQGPEQFF
DNA: TGTGCCAGCAGTGAGCAGGGACCTGAGCAGTTCTTC
length: 12
V: TRBV25-1
size: .
D: .
J: TRBJ2-1

CDR3: CSALAGDTGELFF
DNA: TGCAGCGCCCTAGCGGGAGACACCGGGGAGCTGTTTTTT
length: 13
V: TRBV29-1
size: once
D: TRBD2
J: TRBJ2-2

CDR3: CASSQERGSRETQYF
DNA: TGTGCCAGCAGCCAAGAGAGGGGGTCTCGGGAGACCCAGTACTTC
length: 15
V: TRBV14
size: .
D: .
J: TRBJ2-5

CDR3: CAISDIAGDQETQYF
DNA: TGTGCCATCAGTGATATAGCGGGGGACCAAGAGACCCAGTACTTC
length: 15
V: TRBV10-3
size: few
D: TRBD2
J: TRBJ2-5